This T cell receptor (beta chain) came from a study of blood T cells in healthy people across ages. This clonotype was recorded only once. With a much larger clone just one base away, this may be a read error. The CDR3 sequence is 14 residues long. Germline V gene lookup returns CDR1 SGDLS and CDR2 YYNGEE. Alongside a J-beta primer mix, a sample-barcoded 5' primer served in a second PCR lasting roughly 6 to 11 cycles. TCRdb re-analysed the 5' RACE reads in MiXCR, keeping a single row per CDR3 protein. The sample yields more than 900,000 distinct CDR3 sequences, roughly 29% seen once. This sample was shared with a second study, whose subject was T cells of mothers and their children. Turning to that study: Unrelated mother-child pairs always had slightly, but never significantly, lower normalized overlap than related pairs.

The chain has TRBV9 and TRBJ1-2, with a tentative D call TRBD1 (5 bases). The sample consisted of blood. The receptor's source is a woman aged 40 to 50 in good health. This CDR3 reads CASSGEARAYGDTF. CDR3 sequence (DNA): TGTGCCAGCAGCGGAGAGGCCAGGGCTTATGGCGACACCTTC. Filled out from reference TRBV9 and TRBJ1-2, the complete variable domain reads DSGVTQTPKHLITATGQRVTLRCSPRSGDLSVYWYQQSLDQGLQFLIQYYNGEERAKGNILERFSAQQFPDLHSELNLSSLELGDSALYFCASSGEARAYGDTFGSGTRLTVV.